Below are 22 T cell receptor beta chains sequenced from a single sample in a study of a mutant IDH1 vaccine in newly diagnosed glioma. Indicated time point: week 47, end of study. The content of each vaccine dose was 300 ug of mutant IDH1 20-mer peptide, and topical imiquimod accompanied it. Assay used: immunoSEQ multiplex PCR; TCRdb lists only in-frame clones, some missing. The sample shows about 50,000 clones, less than 85% of them seen only once. These receptors' antigens are unknown. The sample consisted of PBMCs, taken from a glioma patient whose treatment included an IDH1 peptide vaccine. The receptors here all came from a woman in her twenties or thirties with glioma. Some clones in this sample may be carry-over from other donors' samples.

This clone was found a few times. The limits of the CDR3 on the DNA are not certain, so only TCRdb's listed CDR3 is given. The chain has TRBV5-7 and TRBJ2-2; the table's D call TRBD2 went unverified against the DNA. TRBV5-7 is known as an ORF, though its function is uncertain. The CDR3 comprises 13 residues, both ends counted. The CDR3 protein is CASSAVGRWSCFF.

V is TRBV7-2 and J is TRBJ1-1, with D possibly TRBD1 on 5 matching bases. The CDR3 has 14 amino acids. Trimming shortened V by 6 bases and J by 3 bases, and 14 bases separated the two germline ends. Germline CDR1 is SGHTA and CDR2 is FQGNSA. The CDR3 DNA sequence: TGTGCCAGCAGTCGGGACGGGCGGGACACTGAAGCTTTCTTT. Its translation: CASSRDGRDTEAFF.

The V call is TRBV27, the J call TRBJ2-7; 7 positions agree with TRBD2. This CDR3 contains 16 residues. Germline V gene data show CDR1 as MNHEY and CDR2 as SMNVEV (reference sequence). J was trimmed by 4 bases and V by 2 bases; bases with no gene match: 11. CDR3 nucleotide sequence: TGTGCCAGCAGTTTAAATGTCGCCTCCGGGGGGTACGAGCAGTACTTC. This codes for CASSLNVASGGYEQYF.

This clone showed up just once. V usage is TRBV27 and J usage is TRBJ2-7; D is possibly TRBD1 (6 bases). With 8 bases removed from V and 5 bases from J, the gap between germline ends came to 13 bases. The CDR3 spans 12 residues. Germline V gene sequence: CDR1 MNHEY, CDR2 SMNVEV (reference sequence). The CDR3 DNA reads as TGTGCCAGCCGCACAGGGTTGAACGAGCAGTACTTC. Its translation: CASRTGLNEQYF.

The CDR3 loop reads CASSPRSGNEQYF. CDR3 nucleotides: TGTGCCAGCAGCCCGCGGTCGGGTAACGAGCAGTACTTC. This rearrangement joins TRBV5-4 to TRBJ2-7; D call uncertain. The CDR3 has 13 residues. Germline V lookup: CDR1 SGHNT, CDR2 YYREEE (reference sequence). V lost 4 bases, J lost 5 bases, and 13 bases lay in between.

This clone was observed a single time. The chain has TRBV28 and TRBJ2-7; perhaps TRBD1 as D (7 bases). The CDR3 length is 15 residues. Trimming stripped 11 bases from V and 3 bases from J, with 23 bases between. Germline loops: CDR1 MDHEN, CDR2 SYDVKM. The CDR3 loop reads CAAIQGDSSGYEQYF. Here the CDR3 DNA reads TGTGCCGCCATTCAGGGGGACTCCTCGGGCTACGAGCAGTACTTC.

CDR3 DNA sequence: TGTGCCAGCAGCTCCCTTAGAAGCGAGCAGTACTTC. It is translated as CASSSLRSEQYF. The chain combines TRBV5-5 with TRBJ2-7; D is uncertain. Germline values: CDR1 SGHKS, CDR2 YYEKEE (reference sequence). This CDR3 comprises 12 residues. V was pared by 3 bases and J by 6 bases, with 10 bases between.

This rearrangement joins TRBV7-2 to TRBJ2-3; maybe TRBD1 (6 bases). Germline V gene sequence: CDR1 SGHTA, CDR2 FQGNSA. This CDR3 comprises 16 residues. Trimming shortened V by 5 bases and J by 3 bases, and 18 bases separated the two germline ends. Written as DNA, the CDR3 is TGTGCCAGCAGCGCCGGTCAGGGGTGGGGGACAGATACGCAGTATTTT. It yields the protein CASSAGQGWGTDTQYF. The full variable domain, rest sourced from reference TRBV7-2 and TRBJ2-3, is GAGVSQSPSNKVTEKGKDVELRCDPISGHTALYWYRQSLGQGLEFLIYFQGNSAPDKSGLPSDRFSAERTGGSVSTLTIQRTQQEDSAVYLCASSAGQGWGTDTQYFGPGTRLTVL.

This sequence joins TRBV4-1 and TRBJ2-5; 8 bases agree with TRBD2. The CDR3 covers 17 residues. Trimming removed 4 bases from V and 7 bases from J; junction bases left unmatched: 17. Germline CDR1 reads MGHRA; CDR2 reads YSYEKL. CDR3 region: CASSLIGGGGRNGTQYF. The CDR3 DNA reads TGCGCCAGCAGCCTCATTGGGGGGGGCGGGAGGAATGGGACCCAGTACTTC.

The chain employs TRBV27 and TRBJ2-1, with 7 bases aligning to TRBD2. This CDR3 has 15 amino acids. Germline CDR1 MNHEY, CDR2 SMNVEV (reference sequence). The V segment lost 2 bases and the J segment 4 bases; nucleotides outside the gene matches: 5. The CDR3 DNA follows: TGTGCCAGCAGTTTAGCTAGCGGAGGGTACAATGAGCAGTTCTTC. Translated: CASSLASGGYNEQFF.

V usage is TRBV11-2 and J usage is TRBJ2-1; tentatively, D is TRBD2 (6 bases). CDR1 and CDR2 from the germline V gene are SGHAT and FQNNGV. The CDR3 consists of 15 residues. The V and J ends lost 0 bases and 7 bases respectively, with 13 bases between them. CDR3 coding DNA: TGTGCCAGCAGCTTAGATCGAGGCGCGGGGAATGAGCAGTTCTTC. Amino acid sequence: CASSLDRGAGNEQFF.

This rearrangement joins TRBV19 to TRBJ2-5; D call uncertain. V lost 3 bases and J 2 bases, leaving 7 bases between the germline ends. Germline V gives CDR1 LNHDA, CDR2 SQIVND (reference sequence). The CDR3 has 13 residues. This chain's CDR3 is CASSITGQETQYF. Written as DNA, the CDR3 is TGTGCCAGTAGTATTACGGGTCAAGAGACCCAGTACTTC.

The chain recombines TRBV19 with TRBJ1-2; 9 bases are shared with TRBD1. The ends lost 6 bases at V and 6 bases at J; junction bases unmatched: 11. Germline lookup yields CDR1 LNHDA and CDR2 SQIVND (reference sequence). The CDR3 has 15 residues. DNA of the CDR3: TGTGCCAGTAGCCTTCCCCTGGGACAGGGCCATGGCTACACCTTC. It specifies CASSLPLGQGHGYTF.

The gene calls are TRBV19 and TRBJ1-2; maybe TRBD1 (5 bases). The CDR3 has 12 amino acids. Per germline, CDR1 LNHDA and CDR2 SQIVND (reference sequence). Trimming pared 7 bases from V and 4 bases from J, leaving 10 bases between. The CDR3 coding sequence is TGTGCCAGTAAGCGGGGCCCCTATGGCTACACCTTC. Translation gives CASKRGPYGYTF.

The sample holds one count of this clone. This chain joins TRBV11-3 and TRBJ2-4; 7 nucleotides agree with TRBD1. CDR1 and CDR2 from the germline V gene are SGHNT and YENEEA. CDR3 length equals 14 residues. The V gene end was trimmed by 4 bases and the J gene end by 3 bases; junction bases not matched to a gene: 3. CDR3 coding DNA: TGTGCCAGCAGCTCCGGGACAGACAAAAACATTCAGTACTTC. This sequence encodes CASSSGTDKNIQYF.

The chain joins TRBV15 to TRBJ1-2; the match to TRBD1 covers 8 bases. CDR3 size: 13 residues. Looked up from germline, CDR1 is LNHNV and CDR2 is YYDKDF (reference sequence). V shed 6 bases, J shed 4 bases, and the junction held 4 bases outside the gene matches. The CDR3 spells CATRDRVSYGYTF. The CDR3 bases are TGTGCCACCAGGGACAGGGTAAGCTATGGCTACACCTTC. Filled out from reference TRBV15 and TRBJ1-2, the complete variable domain reads DAMVIQNPRYQVTQFGKPVTLSCSQTLNHNVMYWYQQKSSQAPKLLFHYYDKDFNNEADTPDNFQSRRPNTSFCFLDIRSPGLGDTAMYLCATRDRVSYGYTFGSGTRLTVV.

V gene TRBV28 combines with J gene TRBJ1-3; D uncertain. The CDR3 has 16 residues. Between the trimmed V and J ends, which lost 4 bases and 4 bases, there was a span of 17 bases. Germline CDR1 MDHEN, CDR2 SYDVKM. The CDR3 region is CASSSMGLLGGNTIYF. CDR3 sequence (DNA): TGTGCCAGCAGTTCTATGGGCCTGCTCGGAGGAAACACCATATATTTT.

The V and J genes are TRBV27 and TRBJ2-7; weak D call: TRBD2 (6 bases). Trimming removed 2 bases from V and 7 bases from J, with 15 bases in between. Germline loops: CDR1 MNHEY, CDR2 SMNVEV (reference sequence). The CDR3 is 14 residues long. CDR3 nucleotide sequence: TGTGCCAGCAGTTTAAGGAGGGGAGGTGGGGAGCAGTACTTC. Residues: CASSLRRGGGEQYF.

This chain connects TRBV18 to TRBJ1-1; D is perhaps TRBD1 (6 bases). The V gene's germline CDR1 is KGHSH and CDR2 LQKENI. This CDR3 spans 15 amino acids. Trimming removed 2 bases from V and 0 bases from J, with 10 bases in between. The CDR3: CASSPEGGVNTEAFF. The CDR3 nucleotides read TGTGCCAGCTCACCAGAGGGGGGGGTGAACACTGAAGCTTTCTTT.

V is TRBV6-5 and J is TRBJ1-1; D not certain. V was pared by 4 bases and J by 4 bases, with 7 bases between. The CDR3 runs to 12 residues. Per germline, CDR1 MNHEY and CDR2 SVGAGI. CDR3 protein: CASSSDSTEAFF. CDR3 DNA: TGTGCCAGCAGTTCCGACTCCACTGAAGCTTTCTTT.

This chain links TRBV5-8 with TRBJ2-7, with 12 bases matching TRBD2. Losses at the gene ends were 2 bases for V and 6 bases for J; bases not matched to a gene: 9. CDR1 and CDR2 from the germline V gene are SGHTS and YDEGEE. The CDR3 consists of 16 residues. The CDR3 sequence: CASSFPSSGRAREQYF. DNA of the CDR3: TGTGCCAGCAGCTTTCCTTCTAGCGGGAGGGCCCGCGAGCAGTACTTC.

This clone was counted only a few times. The V and J genes are TRBV30 and TRBJ1-1; D is unclear. The CDR3 loop spans 14 amino acids. Trimming removed 1 base from V and 4 bases from J, with 13 bases in between. Germline V gives CDR1 GTSNPN, CDR2 SVGIG (reference sequence). The CDR3 DNA reads TGTGCCTGGAGTGGGGGAGTGCGTGGCACTGAAGCTTTCTTT. This translates into CAWSGGVRGTEAFF. Looking up the rest from reference TRBV30 and TRBJ1-1 gives the full variable domain: SQTIHQWPATLVQPVGSPLSLECTVEGTSNPNLYWYRQAAGRGLQLLFYSVGIGQISSEVPQNLSASRPQDRQFILSSKKLLLSDSGFYLCAWSGGVRGTEAFFGQGTRLTVV.